Each of the 11 T cell receptor beta chains below was sequenced from the same sample in a study of T cell responses to AZD1222 COVID-19 vaccine. Sequencing used immunoSEQ multiplex PCR; TCRdb keeps in-frame clones, though not all of them. The sample lists 210,000 or so clones; about 95% were seen once. The material was peripheral blood, obtained 28 days after the second dose of the MenACWY control vaccine. These receptors all come from an adult who received the MenACWY meningococcal vaccine as a control.

For this clone: At one end the junction does not follow the germline gene, possibly because of a read error. This sequence joins TRBV5-1 and TRBJ2-7; 8 positions match TRBD2. This CDR3 comprises 14 residues. Germline CDR1 SGHRS, CDR2 YFSETQ. The CDR3 bases are TGCGTCAGCAGCTTGGCTCGGGAGGGGTACGAGCAGTACTTC. This sequence encodes CVSSLAREGYEQYF.

J is TRBJ2-7 and V is TRBV7-2; no reliable D call. Trimming removed 1 base from V and 3 bases from J, with 7 bases in between. Germline V lookup: CDR1 SGHTA, CDR2 FQGNSA. The CDR3 loop spans 13 amino acids. CDR3 residues: CASSLDGSYEQYF. The DNA for the CDR3 is TGTGCCAGCAGCTTAGACGGCAGCTACGAGCAGTACTTC.

The chain joins TRBV5-1 to TRBJ2-5, with TRBD2 matching over 10 bases. The CDR3 has 16 residues. From germline, CDR1 is SGHRS and CDR2 YFSETQ. V lost 3 bases, J lost 5 bases, and 10 bases stayed unmatched. CDR3 in DNA: TGCGCCAGCAGCTGGAGCGGGAGGGAATTGAAGGAGACCCAGTACTTC. Translation gives CASSWSGRELKETQYF.

The rearrangement links TRBV7-3 to TRBJ2-7; 9 bases match TRBD1. From germline, CDR1 is SGHTA and CDR2 FQGTGA. Germline trimming cut 5 bases from V and 4 bases from J; bases unmatched to any gene: 3. CDR3 length: 13 residues. The CDR3 sequence: CASSDGTGYEQYF. As DNA, the CDR3 is TGTGCCAGCAGCGACGGGACAGGGTACGAGCAGTACTTC.

The V and J genes are TRBV6-5 and TRBJ2-1; 8 nucleotides match TRBD2. J was trimmed by 7 bases and V by 6 bases; bases with no gene match: 8. The CDR3 totals 14 residues. Per the germline V gene, CDR1 is MNHEY and CDR2 is SVGAGI. The DNA of the CDR3 is TGTGCCAGCAGAAATAGCGGGAATAGGAATGAGCAGTTCTTC. The encoded protein is CASRNSGNRNEQFF.

This clone was found once. The chain combines TRBV28 with TRBJ2-6; TRBD1 matches 7 bases. The CDR3 runs 16 residues. CDR1 and CDR2 from the germline V gene are MDHEN and SYDVKM. V shed 6 bases and J 4 bases; nucleotides not matched to a gene: 9. The CDR3 region has the DNA TGTGCCAGCAGCCCGACAGGGCTGTGGGGGGCCAACGTCCTGACTTTC. This codes for CASSPTGLWGANVLTF.

The chain has TRBV7-9 and TRBJ1-3; D is unresolved. V lost 4 bases, J lost 0 bases, and 22 bases lay in between. This CDR3 is 19 amino acids long. Germline CDR1 and CDR2: SEHNR and FQNEAQ (reference sequence). Here the CDR3 reads CASSSGRAGGKISGNTIYF. In nucleotides, the CDR3 is TGTGCCAGCAGCTCTGGCCGGGCAGGCGGGAAAATCTCTGGAAACACCATATATTTT.

This rearrangement joins TRBV3-1 (or the pseudogene TRBV3-2) to TRBJ2-7; 9 nucleotides match TRBD1. Germline-derived CDR1 and CDR2 are LGHDT and YNNKEL (reference sequence). Trimming removed 1 base from V and 7 bases from J; junction bases left unmatched: 11. The CDR3 runs 16 residues. The chain's CDR3 is CASSQGGGQGLWEQYF. The DNA of the CDR3 is TGTGCCAGCAGCCAAGGAGGGGGACAGGGCCTGTGGGAGCAGTACTTC.

This chain connects TRBV6-5 to TRBJ2-7; D call uncertain. V was cut by 2 bases and J by 2 bases, with 13 bases left in between. The length of the CDR3 is 15 residues. Germline lookup yields CDR1 MNHEY and CDR2 SVGAGI. The CDR3 sequence is CASSYPPGSTYEQYF. The CDR3 bases are TGTGCCAGCAGTTACCCCCCTGGATCGACCTACGAGCAGTACTTC.

The rearrangement links TRBV5-6 to TRBJ2-7; TRBD1 agrees at 7 bases. V trimming: 4 bases; J trimming: 3 bases; junction bases outside the gene matches: 13. The germline gives CDR1 SGHDT, CDR2 YYEEEE. The CDR3 runs to 16 residues. In DNA form, the CDR3 reads TGTGCCAGCAGCCCAACCGACAGGGTTGGGGGCTACGAGCAGTACTTC. Residues: CASSPTDRVGGYEQYF.

The chain couples TRBV12-3 or TRBV12-4 to TRBJ1-2, with D possibly matching TRBD1 (6 bases). The CDR3 contains 12 residues. Trimming removed 7 bases at V and 6 bases at J, with 12 bases between. In DNA, the CDR3 is TGTGCCAGCACCCGTACAGGGAATGGCTACACCTTC. This sequence encodes CASTRTGNGYTF.